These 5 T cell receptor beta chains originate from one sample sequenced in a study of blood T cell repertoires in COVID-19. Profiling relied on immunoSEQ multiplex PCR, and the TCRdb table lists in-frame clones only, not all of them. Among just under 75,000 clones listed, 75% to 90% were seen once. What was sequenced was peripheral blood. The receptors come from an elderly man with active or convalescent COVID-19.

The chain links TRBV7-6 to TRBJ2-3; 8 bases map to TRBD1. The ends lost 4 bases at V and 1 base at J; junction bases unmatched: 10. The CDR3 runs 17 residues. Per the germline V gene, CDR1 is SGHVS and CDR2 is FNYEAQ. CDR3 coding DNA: TGTGCCAGCAGCTATGATCCGGGACAGGAACGCACAGATACGCAGTATTTT. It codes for CASSYDPGQERTDTQYF. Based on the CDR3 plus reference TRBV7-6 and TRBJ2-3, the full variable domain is GAGVSQSPRYKVTKRGQDVALRCDPISGHVSLYWYRQALGQGPEFLTYFNYEAQQDKSGLPNDRFSAERPEGSISTLTIQRTEQRDSAMYRCASSYDPGQERTDTQYFGPGTRLTVL.

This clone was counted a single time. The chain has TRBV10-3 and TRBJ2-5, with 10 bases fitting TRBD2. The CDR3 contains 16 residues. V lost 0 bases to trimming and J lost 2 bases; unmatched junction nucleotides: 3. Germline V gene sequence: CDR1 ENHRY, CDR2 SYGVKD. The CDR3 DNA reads TGTGCCATCAGTGAGTCAACTAGCGGGAAACAAGAGACCCAGTACTTC. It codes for CAISESTSGKQETQYF.

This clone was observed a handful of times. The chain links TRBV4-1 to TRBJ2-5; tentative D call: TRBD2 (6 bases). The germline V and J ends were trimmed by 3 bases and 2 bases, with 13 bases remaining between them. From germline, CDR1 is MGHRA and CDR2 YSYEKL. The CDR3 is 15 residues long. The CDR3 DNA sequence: TGCGCCAGCAGCCAGGTAGCGGAGTCTCAAGAGACCCAGTACTTC. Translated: CASSQVAESQETQYF.

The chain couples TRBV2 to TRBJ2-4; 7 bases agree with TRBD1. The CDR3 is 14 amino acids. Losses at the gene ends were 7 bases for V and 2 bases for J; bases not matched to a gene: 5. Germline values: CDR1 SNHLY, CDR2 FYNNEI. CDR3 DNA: TGTGCCAGCAAGGACAGGTCCCCCAAAAACATTCAGTACTTC. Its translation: CASKDRSPKNIQYF.

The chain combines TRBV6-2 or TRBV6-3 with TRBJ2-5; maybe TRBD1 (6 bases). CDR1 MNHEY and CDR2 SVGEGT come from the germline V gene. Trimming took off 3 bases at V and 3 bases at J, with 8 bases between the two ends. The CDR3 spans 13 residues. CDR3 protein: CASSYTGKETQYF. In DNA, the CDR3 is TGTGCCAGCAGTTATACAGGGAAAGAGACCCAGTACTTC.